This entry lists 10 T cell receptor beta chains sequenced from one sample in a study of blood T cell repertoires in COVID-19. Method: immunoSEQ multiplex PCR; TCRdb's copy keeps in-frame clones and lacks some. The repertoire holds 350,000 to 450,000 clones, with roughly 86% as singletons. The sequencing input was peripheral blood. Every receptor here comes from a woman in her sixties or seventies with COVID-19, enrolled during active disease.

The chain couples TRBV28 to TRBJ1-5; no clear D. Trimming took 8 bases from V and 9 from J, leaving 14 bases between them. The CDR3 has 12 residues. Germline-derived CDR1 and CDR2 are MDHEN and SYDVKM. CDR3 nucleotides: TGTGCCAGCCACACGCGACTGTGGCCCCAGCATTTT. Amino acids: CASHTRLWPQHF.

The V call is TRBV11-2, the J call TRBJ2-7; D is possibly TRBD1 (6 bases). The germline CDR1 and CDR2 sequences are SGHAT and FQNNGV. This CDR3 contains 16 residues. V was pared by 1 base and J by 1 base, with 14 bases between. The CDR3 loop reads CASSLVTGSPSYEQYF. The CDR3 bases are TGTGCCAGCAGCTTAGTCACAGGGAGCCCTTCCTACGAGCAGTACTTC.

This clone was picked up one time. The gene calls are TRBV3-1 (or the pseudogene TRBV3-2) and TRBJ2-5; TRBD2 matches at 7 bases. The CDR3 runs 15 residues. Trimming removed 4 bases from V and 1 base from J; junction bases left unmatched: 6. The V gene's germline CDR1 is LGHDT and CDR2 YNNKEL (reference sequence). As DNA, the CDR3 is TGTGCCAGCAGCCCTTACCGACTAGCCCAAGAGACCCAGTACTTC. Its translation is CASSPYRLAQETQYF.

V usage is TRBV2 and J usage is TRBJ2-5; 10 nucleotides line up with TRBD1. CDR3 length: 15 residues. The V and J ends lost 6 bases and 3 bases, in that order; junction bases with no gene match: 7. CDR1 is SNHLY and CDR2 is FYNNEI in the germline V gene. The CDR3 is CASSRDRGRKETQYF. The CDR3 DNA sequence: TGTGCCAGCAGCCGAGACAGGGGGCGGAAAGAGACCCAGTACTTC.

The chain recombines TRBV29-1 with TRBJ1-1; D possibly corresponds to TRBD1 (5 bases). The germline V gene encodes CDR1 SQVTM and CDR2 ANQGSEA. The CDR3 loop spans 12 amino acids. Trimming pared 4 bases from V and 6 bases from J, leaving 12 bases between. The chain's CDR3 is CSVVDWGSEAFF. DNA for the CDR3: TGCAGCGTTGTGGATTGGGGCTCTGAAGCTTTCTTT.

In its sample, this clone was seen a few times. The CDR3 region has the DNA TGTGCCAGCAGTAGCCTAGGAAACTATGGCTACACCTTC. Residues: CASSSLGNYGYTF. V gene TRBV6-5 combines with J gene TRBJ1-2; D is unclear. Trimming shortened V by 5 bases and J by 2 bases, and 9 bases separated the two germline ends. From germline, CDR1 is MNHEY and CDR2 SVGAGI. The CDR3 runs to 13 residues.

V gene TRBV5-1 combines with J gene TRBJ2-5; TRBD2 matches at 12 bases. This CDR3 contains 14 residues. Germline lookup yields CDR1 SGHRS and CDR2 YFSETQ. The CDR3 DNA follows: TGCGCATCCCAGACTAGCGGGGGACAAGAGACCCAGTACTTC. This encodes CASQTSGGQETQYF.

J is TRBJ2-1 and V is TRBV6-5; maybe TRBD1 (6 bases). The CDR3 is made up of 15 amino acids. Germline CDR1 MNHEY, CDR2 SVGAGI. Trimming left V 6 bases short and J 2 bases short, with 14 bases between. CDR3 residues: CASSYGTRAYNEQFF. The CDR3 DNA reads as TGTGCCAGCAGCTACGGGACAAGAGCCTACAATGAGCAGTTCTTC.

The chain is built from TRBV11-3 and TRBJ2-1; 11 nucleotides line up with TRBD2. The germline CDR1 and CDR2 sequences are SGHNT and YENEEA. V dropped 8 bases and J dropped 5; count of bases not matched to a gene: 14. The CDR3 sequence is 17 residues long. The CDR3 is CASRAAYSGGGNNEQFF. For the CDR3, the DNA is TGTGCCAGCCGCGCGGCTTATAGCGGGGGGGGGAACAATGAGCAGTTCTTC.

The chain recombines TRBV5-1 with TRBJ1-1; 7 positions match TRBD1. J gave up 4 bases and V 7 bases, and 10 bases lay outside the gene matches. Germline CDR1 is SGHRS and CDR2 is YFSETQ. The CDR3 runs to 14 residues. CDR3: CASAPQGGSTEAFF. The DNA for the CDR3 is TGCGCCAGCGCCCCCCAGGGGGGAAGCACTGAAGCTTTCTTT.